Presented here are 11 T cell receptor beta chains from one specimen sequenced in a study of cytomegalovirus exposure and HLA in healthy donors (dated by TCRdb to the late 2010s). The library was prepared using the immunoSEQ multiplex PCR assay. This immuneACCESS table, as held by TCRdb, lists in-frame sequences with V and J called but not all clones. Of the missing ones, under half trace to an unresolved V gene in checked studies; the others have no known cause. The sample data list around 91,000 clones, and roughly 92% of these were observed just once. The top ten hold around 1.2% of the sample. Material: PBMCs. The receptors come from a woman aged 25 to 39 in good health and CMV-seropositive.

The chain combines TRBV7-9 with TRBJ2-3; TRBD1 matches 9 bases. Germline lookup yields CDR1 SEHNR and CDR2 FQNEAQ (reference sequence). This CDR3 is 15 amino acids long. V was clipped by 1 base and J by 3 bases; unmatched bases: 2. The DNA of the CDR3 is TGTGCCAGCAGCTTAGGAGGACAGGGGACAGATACGCAGTATTTT. Translated: CASSLGGQGTDTQYF.

The chain carries TRBV28 and TRBJ2-5; 10 bases agree with TRBD2. Trimming cost V 10 bases and J 4 bases; bases outside gene matches: 9. The germline V gene encodes CDR1 MDHEN and CDR2 SYDVKM. The length of the CDR3 is 14 residues. The CDR3 DNA reads as TGTGCCACCTCACTAGCGGGGACTAGAGAGACCCAGTACTTC. It encodes CATSLAGTRETQYF. The full variable domain, completed using reference TRBV28 and TRBJ2-5, is DVKVTQSSRYLVKRTGEKVFLECVQDMDHENMFWYRQDPGLGLRLIYFSYDVKMKEKGDIPEGYSVSREKKERFSLILESASTNQTSMYLCATSLAGTRETQYFGPGTRLLVL.

This chain joins TRBV10-3 and TRBJ1-5, with TRBD1 as a possible D gene (6 bases). This CDR3 region has 16 residues. Germline V gene data show CDR1 as ENHRY and CDR2 as SYGVKD. V was cut by 0 bases and J by 3 bases, with 12 bases left in between. CDR3 coding DNA: TGTGCCATCAGTGAGTCGAAGGGGGGGGTCAATCAGCCCCAGCATTTT. This translates into CAISESKGGVNQPQHF.

This chain joins TRBV6-6 and TRBJ2-7; 7 bases are shared with TRBD1. The CDR3 is 14 amino acids. Germline V gene sequence: CDR1 MNHNY, CDR2 SVGAGI (reference sequence). Trimming took 0 bases from V and 5 from J; bases not matched to a gene: 4. As DNA, the CDR3 is TGTGCCAGCAGTTACTCCCCGGACAGGAACGAGCAGTACTTC. It is translated as CASSYSPDRNEQYF.

This chain connects TRBV4-1 to TRBJ2-3; 8 bases line up with TRBD2. The CDR3 is made up of 13 amino acids. Germline assignment: CDR1 MGHRA and CDR2 YSYEKL. With V trimmed by 1 base and J by 9 bases, 3 bases remained unmatched. The CDR3 here is CASSQVRGGTQYF. The DNA for the CDR3 is TGCGCCAGCAGCCAAGTTCGCGGGGGGACGCAGTATTTT.

The chain links TRBV28 to TRBJ2-3, with 7 bases that match TRBD2. This CDR3 contains 15 residues. The ends lost 2 bases at V and 7 bases at J; junction bases unmatched: 9. The germline V gene encodes CDR1 MDHEN and CDR2 SYDVKM. The CDR3 spells CASSLRGGPVYTQYF. The CDR3 nucleotides are TGTGCCAGCAGTTTACGGGGAGGGCCGGTATATACGCAGTATTTT.

The chain couples TRBV6-5 to TRBJ2-7, with 8 bases aligning to TRBD1. CDR3 length: 11 residues. CDR1 is MNHEY and CDR2 is SVGAGI in the germline V gene. The V and J ends lost 5 bases and 6 bases, in that order; junction bases with no gene match: 0. As DNA, the CDR3 is TGTGCCAGCAGTGACAGGGGCGAGCAGTACTTC. Protein: CASSDRGEQYF.

J is TRBJ2-1 and V is TRBV7-2; 7 bases line up with TRBD2. Looked up from germline, CDR1 is SGHTA and CDR2 is FQGNSA. This CDR3 has 17 amino acids. Trimming took 2 bases from V and 5 from J; bases not matched to a gene: 12. The CDR3 region is CASSLSPSSGKNNEQFF. The CDR3 DNA reads as TGTGCCAGCAGCTTATCCCCGTCTAGCGGAAAGAACAATGAGCAGTTCTTC.

The rearrangement uses TRBV7-9 and TRBJ2-1; the match to TRBD2 covers 8 bases. Germline CDR1 SEHNR, CDR2 FQNEAQ (reference sequence). This CDR3 spans 15 amino acids. The ends lost 5 bases at V and 5 bases at J; junction bases unmatched: 8. CDR3: CASSEGLVEDNEQFF. For the CDR3, the DNA is TGTGCCAGCAGCGAGGGACTAGTTGAAGACAATGAGCAGTTCTTC.

The rearrangement links TRBV28 to TRBJ2-2; 7 nucleotides match TRBD1. Germline V gene data show CDR1 as MDHEN and CDR2 as SYDVKM. After removal of 6 bases from V and 5 bases from J, the junction contained 9 bases not matched to a gene. CDR3 length: 15 amino acids. The CDR3 DNA sequence: TGTGCCAGCAGCAAAACAGGGGTATGGACCGGGGAGCTGTTTTTT. It encodes CASSKTGVWTGELFF. The whole variable domain, remainder taken from reference TRBV28 and TRBJ2-2, is DVKVTQSSRYLVKRTGEKVFLECVQDMDHENMFWYRQDPGLGLRLIYFSYDVKMKEKGDIPEGYSVSREKKERFSLILESASTNQTSMYLCASSKTGVWTGELFFGEGSRLTVL.

The rearrangement uses TRBV7-8 and TRBJ2-5; D might be TRBD2 (5 bases). Trimming removed 1 base at V and 2 bases at J, with 5 bases between. The V gene's germline CDR1 is SGHVS and CDR2 FQNEAQ. The CDR3 loop spans 13 amino acids. CDR3 residues: CASSLGEQETQYF. The CDR3, as DNA: TGTGCCAGCAGCTTAGGGGAGCAAGAGACCCAGTACTTC.